This T cell receptor beta chain came from a study of blood T cell repertoires in COVID-19. As for the study in general: PBMCs, B-cell-depleted T cells, or T cells were the source of the cDNA or gDNA that made up the material.

Original processing methods: Scientists estimated how many nucleated cells there were by amplifying reference gene primers. Using immunoSEQ multiplex PCR, the repertoire was profiled, and TCRdb retains in-frame clones only, with some absent. From that table come the V and J calls and clone size; the DNA was used to work out D and trimming. There are over 200,000 clones in the sample; around 90% occur only once, and roughly 6% lies in the top ten. The V gene's germline CDR1 is SGHRS and CDR2 YFSETQ. V was trimmed by 4 bases and J by 6 bases, leaving 11 bases between them. The CDR3 length is 12 residues.

The specimen sequenced was peripheral blood. The V gene is TRBV5-1, the J gene TRBJ2-7, with D possibly matching TRBD1 (7 bases). This sequence was found in a man between 60 and 70 years old who had recovered from COVID-19. Here the CDR3 DNA reads TGCGCCAGCAGCCCAGGGGGGCGCGAGCAGTACTTC. As protein: CASSPGGREQYF.